This record covers a single TCR beta chain. No cognate antigen has been identified for it. No base quality information exists; no much larger clone differs at one position. A distance of 9 bases separates the germline ends of V and J, which lose 4 bases and 0 bases respectively. CDR1 and CDR2, looked up from the germline V gene (reference sequence), are GTSNPN and SVGIG. Counted from cysteine to phenylalanine, this CDR3 has 14 amino acids. Kept here is only the CDR3 DNA, which spans 42 bases and is read in frame from base 1. This sample was included in a study of T cell responses to AZD1222 COVID-19 vaccine (dated by TCRdb to the early 2020s). Describing the broader study: A total of 233 trial participants underwent TCR sequencing, of whom some 210 received two doses of AZD1222 and about 25 received two doses of the MenACWY control vaccine. Trial participants were enrolled by age into subgroups of 18-55, 56-69 and 70-plus years, and around 150, 29 and 61 TCR-sequenced participants, respectively, were included in these subgroups.

Results and caveats for the whole study, not just this receptor: Nearly half of unique spike-specific TCRs reportedly recognized epitopes outside regions mutated in the B.1.351 and B.1.1.7 variants. Conclusions about previously exposed vaccinees are limited because only a handful of AZD1222 recipients were SARS-CoV-2 seropositive at baseline. In the small 56-69-year group, the increase in depth fell short of significance, most likely because of low power. The whole spike protein was spanned by vaccine-associated CD4 TCRs, and dominant responses were seen in regions 160-218 and 743-854. After two AZD1222 doses, both the breadth and the depth of spike-specific TCRs were significantly higher than at day 0 and than in MenACWY recipients. Most participants were white British and females outnumbered males, and the authors suggested that clonal diversity may have been underestimated. No day 14 peak-response samples were available, so repertoires were characterized only after the peak T cell response.

The CDR3 regions of human TCRbeta chains were analyzed by immunosequencing. In the paper's pipeline: TCRs in the repertoires were matched against a reference library of SARS-CoV-2-specific TCRs that had been generated with the MIRA antigen-specificity platform. Breadth meant the fraction of unique TCRs that were SARS-CoV-2-associated, whereas depth meant the fraction of total T cells that were SARS-CoV-2-associated. Using the MIRA data, each spike-specific TCR was assigned both to the spike region to which the TCR was reactive and to a CD4 or CD8 class. Log10-transformed breadth and depth values were compared by one-way ANOVA with Sidak's multiple comparisons tests. The immuneACCESS repertoire file appears here via TCRdb, limited to in-frame rearrangements. These files lack a portion of the clones; in checked studies, under half of the deficit traces to unresolved V genes, and the cause of the others is not known. The V and J calls and the clone size are those of that table, but D and trimming were determined from the DNA. The sample data list 86,000 or so clones, and approximately 90% of these were observed just once. Roughly 10% of the sample lies in the top ten.

The time point label here, explained by the study, means: about 28 days (+/-7) after the second vaccine dose. Because spike-specific TCR depth and breadth did not differ between the two schedules, AZD1222 recipients who got a second dose at roughly 4 weeks were pooled with those who got a second dose at roughly 12 weeks. Vaccinee samples were obtained from the UK trials COV001 and COV002, which included a single-blind randomized controlled phase 2/3 trial of AZD1222 (ChAdOx1 nCoV-19) in healthy adults. For TCRbeta chain sequencing, PBMC samples were collected from trial participants at day 0 and at day 28 after the second dose.

This sequence originates from an adult who received the AZD1222 COVID-19 vaccine. Specimen: peripheral blood, collected 28 days after the second AZD1222 dose. The rearrangement joined TRBV30 to TRBJ1-4; the D region possibly corresponds to TRBD1 (5 bases align). DNA sequence: TGTGCCTGGAACCGACAGTCAACTAATGAAAAACTGTTTTTT. The encoded protein is CAWNRQSTNEKLFF.